This T cell receptor beta chain comes out of a study of PD-L1 blockade in urothelial cancer. TCRdb's table, derived via immunoSEQ multiplex PCR, lists solely in-frame clones and lacks some. The table includes more than 35,000 clones, approximately 90% detected once. CDR3 length: 13 residues. Germline V CDR1 and CDR2: SQVTM, ANQGSEA. The V segment lost 7 bases and the J segment 0 bases; nucleotides outside the gene matches: 5. The clonotype was recovered from an older man with urothelial cancer. The genes are TRBV29-1 and TRBJ1-2, with 7 bases aligning to TRBD1. Sequenced material: PBMCs, taken around atezolizumab (anti-PD-L1) treatment. CDR3 sequence: CSAPDRANYGYTF. For the CDR3, the DNA is TGCAGCGCACCAGACAGGGCTAACTATGGCTACACCTTC.